These 16 T cell receptor beta chains came from one sample sequenced in a study of blood T cells in healthy people across ages. For the second PCR, which ran for about 7 to 12 cycles, a sample-barcoded 5' primer and a J-beta primer mix were used. Each CDR3 protein is one row after TCRdb ran MiXCR on the 5' RACE reads. Of approximately 850,000 distinct CDR3 sequences in the sample, 55% to 70% were seen once. What was sequenced was blood. These receptors were collected from a man younger than 45 in good health.

A note on this clonotype: Germline and junction disagree at one end, which may indicate a read error. The rearrangement uses TRBV30 and TRBJ1-2, with 10 bases matching TRBD1. CDR3 length equals 14 residues. Germline CDR1 reads GTSNPN; CDR2 reads SVGIG (reference sequence). CDR3 in DNA: TGTGCCCGGAGTCCGACAGGGGGCGAGTCTGGCTACACCTTC. It is translated as CARSPTGGESGYTF.

CDR3 nucleotides: TGTGCCAGCAGCTCCAGTACCAAAAACATTCAGTACTTC. Translated: CASSSSTKNIQYF. The genes are TRBV11-3 and TRBJ2-4; unclear D gene. The ends were cut back, 4 bases at V and 2 bases at J, with 6 bases in the middle. The CDR3 totals 13 residues. Germline V gives CDR1 SGHNT, CDR2 YENEEA. The full variable domain, rest sourced from reference TRBV11-3 and TRBJ2-4, is EAGVVQSPRYKIIEKKQPVAFWCNPISGHNTLYWYLQNLGQGPELLIRYENEEAVDDSQLPKDRFSAERLKGVDSTLKIQPAELGDSAVYLCASSSSTKNIQYFGAGTRLSVL.

The sample holds one count of this clonotype. The chain joins TRBV4-1 to TRBJ2-1, with unresolved D. This CDR3 region has 15 residues. The V gene lost 0 bases and the J gene lost 9 bases, with 15 bases spanning the gap. Looked up from germline, CDR1 is MGHRA and CDR2 is YSYEKL. Written as DNA, the CDR3 is TGCGCCAGCAGCCAAGAGGTCCCAGCAGGTGGTGAGCAGTTCTTC. Translated: CASSQEVPAGGEQFF.

The chain has TRBV28 and TRBJ2-1, with D possibly being TRBD1 or TRBD2 (5 bases each). CDR1 MDHEN and CDR2 SYDVKM come from the germline V gene. Trimming removed 2 bases from V and 5 bases from J, with 10 bases in between. The CDR3 loop spans 14 amino acids. CDR3 in amino acids: CASSLGTFNNEQFF. The CDR3, as DNA: TGTGCCAGCAGTTTAGGGACCTTTAACAATGAGCAGTTCTTC.

This clonotype was detected only once. This chain links TRBV28 with TRBJ2-7; D is uncertain. V lost 7 bases and J lost 7, with 23 bases in between. The germline gives CDR1 MDHEN, CDR2 SYDVKM. CDR3 length: 15 amino acids. The CDR3 spells CASIPGLGLSREQYF. The CDR3 DNA reads TGTGCCAGCATTCCTGGGTTGGGATTGTCTCGGGAGCAGTACTTC. The complete variable domain, with remaining parts taken from reference TRBV28 and TRBJ2-7, reads DVKVTQSSRYLVKRTGEKVFLECVQDMDHENMFWYRQDPGLGLRLIYFSYDVKMKEKGDIPEGYSVSREKKERFSLILESASTNQTSMYLCASIPGLGLSREQYFGPGTRLTVT.

The CDR3 loop reads CASRWPPGQQNTEAFF. The DNA for the CDR3 is TGTGCCAGCAGGTGGCCGCCGGGACAGCAGAACACTGAAGCTTTCTTT. The rearrangement links TRBV7-2 to TRBJ1-1, with 7 bases fitting TRBD1. Germline lookup yields CDR1 SGHTA and CDR2 FQGNSA. The length of the CDR3 is 16 residues. V was pared by 6 bases and J by 1 base, with 11 bases of the junction left unmatched.

This chain joins TRBV20-1 and TRBJ2-5; TRBD2 is a possible D gene (6 bases). CDR1 is DFQATT, CDR2 SNEGSKA, per germline (reference sequence). The CDR3 has 16 amino acids. V was trimmed by 1 base and J by 11 bases, leaving 26 bases between them. The CDR3 DNA is TGCAGTGCTAGAGGGCCAGAGCAGGGACCCACGGGAGAGCAGTACTTC. As protein: CSARGPEQGPTGEQYF.

V is TRBV12-3 or TRBV12-4 and J is TRBJ1-5; D unresolved. The length of the CDR3 is 13 residues. Trimming cost V 9 bases and J 0 bases, with 9 bases left between them. DNA of the CDR3: TGTGCCAGTCAGAGATATAGCAATCAGCCCCAGCATTTT. Its translation is CASQRYSNQPQHF.

This clonotype has more than one count but fewer than ten. The chain links TRBV6-4 to TRBJ2-3; 7 bases line up with TRBD2. V shed 7 bases, J shed 2 bases, and the junction held 9 bases outside the gene matches. The CDR3 extends over 15 amino acids. The germline V gene has CDR1 MRHNA and CDR2 SNTAGT. This CDR3 reads CASKDREVNTDTQYF. The CDR3, as DNA: TGTGCCAGCAAAGACCGGGAGGTGAACACAGATACGCAGTATTTT.

This clonotype came up a few times. The rearrangement joins TRBV29-1 to TRBJ2-7; the match to TRBD1 covers 8 bases. Per the germline V gene, CDR1 is SQVTM and CDR2 is ANQGSEA. With 4 bases clipped from V and 6 bases from J, the junction kept 17 bases outside the gene matches. There are 16 residues in the CDR3. The CDR3 sequence: CSVGGTGSTTLSEQYF. For the CDR3, the DNA is TGCAGCGTTGGAGGGACAGGATCCACAACCTTGAGCGAGCAGTACTTC.

The genes are TRBV10-3 and TRBJ2-5, with unresolved D. The V end lost 4 bases, the J end lost 4 bases, and 13 bases lay between the germline ends. In germline, CDR1 is ENHRY, CDR2 SYGVKD. The CDR3 spans 14 residues. CDR3 sequence reads: CAISGRAIPETQYF. CDR3 nucleotide sequence: TGTGCCATCAGTGGCCGGGCTATACCAGAGACCCAGTACTTC.

In this sample, this clonotype turned up a few times. The chain uses TRBV20-1 and TRBJ2-4, with TRBD1 as a possible D gene (5 bases). TRBJ2-7 matches the DNA end more closely, so the J call is doubtful. The CDR3 consists of 12 residues. The germline CDR1 and CDR2 sequences are DFQATT and SNEGSKA (reference sequence). The CDR3 loop is CSASRQGHEQYF. Written as DNA, the CDR3 is TGCAGTGCTAGTCGCCAGGGCCACGAGCAGTACTTC.

This clonotype was counted between two and nine times. The chain is built from TRBV5-1 and TRBJ2-1; 8 bases are shared with TRBD2. Germline assignment: CDR1 SGHRS and CDR2 YFSETQ. The CDR3 sequence is 15 residues long. After removal of 1 base from V and 9 bases from J, the junction contained 9 bases not matched to a gene. The chain's CDR3 is CASSLSGTSLVEQFF. Here the CDR3 DNA reads TGCGCCAGCAGCTTGAGTGGGACTAGTCTCGTTGAGCAGTTCTTC.

This chain joins TRBV28 and TRBJ1-1; D unclear. Germline values: CDR1 MDHEN, CDR2 SYDVKM. There are 12 residues in the CDR3. V was trimmed by 1 base and J by 10 bases, leaving 10 bases between them. The CDR3 region has the DNA TGTGCCAGCAGTTTATCGTTTGGAGCAGCTTTCTTT. This gives the protein CASSLSFGAAFF. Variable domain in full (rest from reference TRBV28 and TRBJ1-1): DVKVTQSSRYLVKRTGEKVFLECVQDMDHENMFWYRQDPGLGLRLIYFSYDVKMKEKGDIPEGYSVSREKKERFSLILESASTNQTSMYLCASSLSFGAAFFGQGTRLTVV.

The table lists this clonotype with a few counts. V gene TRBV12-3 or TRBV12-4 combines with J gene TRBJ2-7; D unclear. The CDR3 is 12 amino acids. V lost 5 bases to trimming and J lost 4 bases, with 9 bases between them. The CDR3 nucleotides read TGTGCCAGCAGTGCGTCCCGATACGAGCAGTACTTC. Its protein is CASSASRYEQYF.

The CDR3 region is CASSPQLAGGLGETQYF. In nucleotides, the CDR3 is TGCGCCAGCAGCCCCCAACTCGCCGGGGGTTTGGGGGAGACCCAGTACTTC. The chain uses TRBV5-1 and TRBJ2-5, with a tentative D call TRBD2 (6 bases). Germline V gene sequence: CDR1 SGHRS, CDR2 YFSETQ. The CDR3 totals 17 residues. Trimming pared 4 bases from V and 5 bases from J, leaving 24 bases between.